The rows below give T cell receptor beta chains drawn from one sample of a study of T-cell memory formation after mild COVID-19. One entry per CDR3 protein, called by TCRdb with MiXCR from the 5' RACE reads. The top ten hold more than 10% of the sample, which has 500,000 to 600,000 distinct CDR3 sequences, roughly 17% seen once. The sequencing sample was made of PBMCs or a T cell subset sorted from them (not recorded which). The origin of the receptors is an adult woman who had mild COVID-19 (a few samples of this study predate the infection). Cell type and time point are not known. CDR3s include the opening cysteine and the closing phenylalanine or tryptophan. D genes are given only for firm matches. Some rows have no size entry. The others give once, few or many, or a class for an expanded clone.

j_call d_call v_call cdr3_length clone_size cdr3_nt cdr3_aa
TRBJ1-1 . TRBV20-1 11 few TGCAGTGCTAGGGAGGAGACTGAAGCTTTCTTT CSAREETEAFF
TRBJ2-3 TRBD2 TRBV6-5 16 few TGTGCCAGCAGGGCTATAGCGGGGGCGGGCACAGATACGCAGTATTTT CASRAIAGAGTDTQYF
TRBJ2-1 . TRBV30 14 few TGTGCCTGGACGTATATGGGAGGGGGAAGAGAGCAGTTCTTC CAWTYMGGGREQFF
TRBJ2-7 . TRBV7-2 16 once TGTGCCAGCAGCCTCTCCCGACAGTCGGTTACCTACGAGCAGTACTTC CASSLSRQSVTYEQYF
TRBJ1-1 . TRBV29-1 11 few TGCAGCGTTGATTCTAGCACTGAAGCTTTCTTT CSVDSSTEAFF
TRBJ2-1 TRBD1 TRBV7-2 13 . TGTGCCAGCAGCTTGACAGGGCTCAATGAGCAGTTCTTC CASSLTGLNEQFF
TRBJ2-3 TRBD2 TRBV24-1 17 . TGTGCCACCAGTGATTCCCAACTAGCGGGGGGCACAGATACGCAGTATTTT CATSDSQLAGGTDTQYF
TRBJ2-2 TRBD1 TRBV23-1 16 . TGCGCCAGCGGCCAGAGGACAGGGCCGAACACCGGGGAGCTGTTTTTT CASGQRTGPNTGELFF
TRBJ1-2 . TRBV4-3 15 . TGCGCCAGCAGCCAAGCCAGGGGAGGAGACTATGGCTACACCTTC CASSQARGGDYGYTF
TRBJ2-7 . TRBV7-9 15 few TGTGCCAGCAGCCCCCAGTTACTAGTCTGGGACGAGCAGTACTTC CASSPQLLVWDEQYF
TRBJ2-3 . TRBV7-8 14 . TGTGCCAGCAGTCTCGGACGGACATCGGATACGCAGTATTTT CASSLGRTSDTQYF
TRBJ2-5 . TRBV4-1 14 many TGCGCCAGCAGCCGAGACGTGTTCCAAGAGACCCAGTACTTC CASSRDVFQETQYF
TRBJ2-1 TRBD2 TRBV15 15 once TGTGCCACCAGCAGGACTAGCGGAAACATCAATGAGCAGTTCTTC CATSRTSGNINEQFF
TRBJ1-5 TRBD1 TRBV6-2/TRBV6-3 15 few TGTGCCAGCCGCAATACAGGGGACCCTAATCAGCCCCAGCATTTT CASRNTGDPNQPQHF
TRBJ2-7 TRBD1 TRBV2 13 few TGTGCCAGCATGGACAGGGTAGCCTACGAGCAGTACTTC CASMDRVAYEQYF
TRBJ2-5 . TRBV12-3/TRBV12-4 14 few TGTGCCAGCAGTTTAGAGGATGGGGCGGAGACCCAGTACTTC CASSLEDGAETQYF
TRBJ1-2 TRBD1 TRBV20-1 13 once TGCAGTGCTAGAAAGGGGACAGGGGAAGGCTACACCTTC CSARKGTGEGYTF
TRBJ2-3 TRBD2 TRBV7-8 16 . TGTGCCAGCAGCTTAGATTCGGGAGGATGGGGAGATACGCAGTATTTT CASSLDSGGWGDTQYF
TRBJ2-5 TRBD2 TRBV27 15 . TGTGCCAGCAGTCGAAGCGGGGGGATCGGAGAGACCCAGTACTTC CASSRSGGIGETQYF
TRBJ2-1 . TRBV7-2 14 . TGTGCCAGCAGCTCCGAGGTCTGGAACAATGAGCAGTTCTTC CASSSEVWNNEQFF
TRBJ2-1 . TRBV12-3/TRBV12-4 15 few TGTGCCAGCAGACCGACAGGACTCTCCTACAATGAGCAGTTCTTC CASRPTGLSYNEQFF
TRBJ2-5 TRBD1 TRBV5-1 14 . TGCGCCAGCAGCCCCGGGACAGTAGAAGAGACCCAGTACTTC CASSPGTVEETQYF
TRBJ2-6 . TRBV10-3 15 few TGTGCCATCAGGGGTGACAGCTCTGGGGCCAACGTCCTGACTTTC CAIRGDSSGANVLTF
TRBJ1-1 TRBD1 TRBV18 17 . TGTGCCAGCTCACCCGGACAGGGGTCACAGAAGAAAACTGAAGCTTTCTTT CASSPGQGSQKKTEAFF
TRBJ2-2 . TRBV24-1 11 few TGTGCCACTTCTCACACCGGGGAGCTGTTTTTT CATSHTGELFF
TRBJ1-2 TRBD1 TRBV15 14 . TGTGCCACCAGCACTCGACAGGGGATAGATGGCTACACCTTC CATSTRQGIDGYTF
TRBJ2-7 TRBD2 TRBV10-3 12 . TGTGCCATCAAGGGGACTAGCGGCGAGCAGTACTTC CAIKGTSGEQYF
TRBJ2-1 TRBD2 TRBV4-1 17 few TGCGCCAGCAGCCAAACTCTAGCGGGGGGAAGTTACAATGAGCAGTTCTTC CASSQTLAGGSYNEQFF
TRBJ2-5 . TRBV2 14 . TGTGCCAGCACCCGGGACGGACCATGGGAGACCCAGTACTTC CASTRDGPWETQYF
TRBJ2-7 TRBD2 TRBV24-1 14 few TGTGCCACCAGGGGGACTAGCGGCGCCTACGAGCAGTACTTC CATRGTSGAYEQYF
TRBJ2-5 . TRBV6-6 13 few TGTGCCAGCAGTAGGGCCGCACAAGAGACCCAGTACTTC CASSRAAQETQYF
TRBJ2-5 TRBD2 TRBV6-5 15 . TGTGCCAGCAGATCCACTAGCGGGATTTTTGAGACCCAGTACTTC CASRSTSGIFETQYF
TRBJ2-1 TRBD1 TRBV13 15 . TGTGCCAGCAGCTTGAGACAGGGCTCCTACAATGAGCAGTTCTTC CASSLRQGSYNEQFF